Below, 5 T cell receptor beta chains from the same sample are listed, as sequenced in a study of blood T cell repertoires in COVID-19. TCRdb keeps only in-frame clones here, not all; method: immunoSEQ multiplex PCR. The table records 110,000 to 150,000 clones, 80% to 85% of them present only once. Source material: PBMCs or T cells enriched from blood (not recorded which). The receptor source for this set is a man aged 40-50 years with acute COVID-19.

This clone appeared once. The J gene is TRBJ2-7, the V gene TRBV2, with a possible D match to TRBD1 (5 bases). CDR1 and CDR2 (germline): SNHLY, FYNNEI. This CDR3 region has 15 residues. Trimming cost V 4 bases and J 0 bases, with 13 bases left between them. CDR3 nucleotide sequence: TGTGCCAGCAGTGTGATACAGGCTTCCTCCTACGAGCAGTACTTC. Residues: CASSVIQASSYEQYF.

The rearrangement uses TRBV3-1 (or the pseudogene TRBV3-2) and TRBJ1-4, with 7 bases matching TRBD1. V shed 1 base, J shed 8 bases, and the junction held 7 bases outside the gene matches. In germline, CDR1 is LGHDT, CDR2 YNNKEL (reference sequence). The CDR3 contains 15 residues. Written as DNA, the CDR3 is TGTGCCAGCAGCCAAGCAGCAGGGGGAAACGAAAAACTGTTTTTT. Translation gives CASSQAAGGNEKLFF.

The V gene is TRBV5-5, the J gene TRBJ1-1; D is uncertain. Germline lookup yields CDR1 SGHKS and CDR2 YYEKEE (reference sequence). Trimming took off 5 bases at V and 2 bases at J, with 4 bases between the two ends. The CDR3 runs 11 residues. The chain's CDR3 is CASSINTEAFF. In nucleotides, the CDR3 is TGTGCCAGCAGTATCAACACTGAAGCTTTCTTT.

In this sample, this clone turned up once. V is TRBV5-1 and J is TRBJ1-6; D not resolved. The germline V gene encodes CDR1 SGHRS and CDR2 YFSETQ. The CDR3 contains 16 residues. V lost 2 bases to trimming and J lost 6 bases, with 15 bases between them. CDR3: CASSLRVVEGNSPLHF. DNA for the CDR3: TGCGCCAGCAGCTTACGTGTTGTGGAGGGTAATTCACCCCTCCACTTT.

The rearrangement links TRBV18 to TRBJ2-1, with D perhaps TRBD2 (7 bases). The CDR3 runs to 15 residues. V was cut by 2 bases and J by 5 bases, with 13 bases left in between. CDR1 KGHSH and CDR2 LQKENI come from the germline V gene. CDR3 protein: CASSPIAGANNEQFF. The CDR3 DNA sequence: TGTGCCAGCTCACCAATTGCGGGGGCCAACAATGAGCAGTTCTTC.